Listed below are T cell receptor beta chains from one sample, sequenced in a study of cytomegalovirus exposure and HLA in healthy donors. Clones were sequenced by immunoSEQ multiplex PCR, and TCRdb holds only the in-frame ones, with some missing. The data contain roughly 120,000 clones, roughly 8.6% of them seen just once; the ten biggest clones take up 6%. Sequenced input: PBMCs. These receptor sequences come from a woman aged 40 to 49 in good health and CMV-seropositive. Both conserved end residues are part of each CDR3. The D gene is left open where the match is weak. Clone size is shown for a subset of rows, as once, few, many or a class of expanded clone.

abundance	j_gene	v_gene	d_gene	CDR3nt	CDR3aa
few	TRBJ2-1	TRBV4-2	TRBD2	TGTGCCAGCAGTCAACTAGCGGGGGGGCCCGGTGAGCAGTTCTTC	CASSQLAGGPGEQFF
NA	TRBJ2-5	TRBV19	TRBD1	TGTGCCAGTAGTCAGACAGGGGGCTTAGAGACCCAGTACTTC	CASSQTGGLETQYF
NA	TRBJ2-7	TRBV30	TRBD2	TGTGCCTGGAGTCGAGCGCGGGGGGACTACGAGCAGTACTTC	CAWSRARGDYEQYF
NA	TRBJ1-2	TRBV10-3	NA	TGTGCCATCAGGACAGAGCATGGCTACACCTTC	CAIRTEHGYTF
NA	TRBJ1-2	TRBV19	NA	TGTGCCACCACCACAGGGTTTGGCTACACCTTC	CATTTGFGYTF
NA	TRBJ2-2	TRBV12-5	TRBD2	TGTGCTAGTGGTTCGGGACTAGCGGGGGGGACGGTCGGGGAGCTGTTTTTT	CASGSGLAGGTVGELFF
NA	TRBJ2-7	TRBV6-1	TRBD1	TGTGCCAGCAGTGAAAGAGCATCGGGGACAGGATCTTCCTACGAGCAGTACTTC	CASSERASGTGSSYEQYF
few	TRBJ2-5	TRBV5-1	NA	TGCGCCAGCAGCTCGGGTTTGGTTGCCGGCCTACAAGAGACCCAGTACTTC	CASSSGLVAGLQETQYF
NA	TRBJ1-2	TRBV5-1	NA	TGCGCCAGCAGCTTGGCAGGGCCCGGCTACACCTTC	CASSLAGPGYTF
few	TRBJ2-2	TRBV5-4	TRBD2	TGTGCCAGCAGCCCTTATAGCGGGGGGCCCAACACCGGGGAGCTGTTTTTT	CASSPYSGGPNTGELFF
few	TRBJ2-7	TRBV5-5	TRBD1	TGTGCCAGCAGCAGGGCCGGGACAGGGAAATACGAGCAGTACTTC	CASSRAGTGKYEQYF
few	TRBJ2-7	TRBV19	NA	TGTGCCAGTCAACACAGGGAACGGGGAGAGCAGTACTTC	CASQHRERGEQYF
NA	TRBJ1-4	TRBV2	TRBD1	TGTGCCAGCAGTGGGGACAGTCCAACTAATGAAAAACTGTTTTTT	CASSGDSPTNEKLFF
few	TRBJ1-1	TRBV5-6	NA	TGTGCCAGCAGCTTGGCGGGGAAGTGGATTACTGAAGCTTTCTTT	CASSLAGKWITEAFF
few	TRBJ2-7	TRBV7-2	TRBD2	TGTGCCAGCAGCTTTACGCCGGGACTAGTTCACCACGAGCAGTACTTC	CASSFTPGLVHHEQYF
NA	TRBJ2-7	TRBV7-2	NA	TGTGCCAGCAGCTTCGGGCGGGTCTACGAGCAGTACTTC	CASSFGRVYEQYF
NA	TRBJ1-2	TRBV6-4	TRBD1	TGTGCCAGCAGTGCAGGACAGGGCAGATCCTATGGCTACACCTTC	CASSAGQGRSYGYTF
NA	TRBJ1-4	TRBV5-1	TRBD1	TGCGCCAGCAGCTTTGGACAGGGGTATGAAAAACTGTTTTTT	CASSFGQGYEKLFF
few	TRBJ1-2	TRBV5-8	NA	TGTGCCAGCAGCTTCAAACTTAGCCTGGCGGGCTACACCTTC	CASSFKLSLAGYTF
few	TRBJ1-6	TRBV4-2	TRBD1	TGTGCCAGCAGCCAAGGGGACAGGGATAATTCACCCCTCCACTTT	CASSQGDRDNSPLHF
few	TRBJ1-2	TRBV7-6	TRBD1	TGTGCCAGCAGCCCGGGGACAGGGGCCCACTATGGCTACACCTTC	CASSPGTGAHYGYTF
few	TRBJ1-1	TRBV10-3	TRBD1	TGTGCCATCAGGAGGGACAGTCCCTATGCCTACCCGGTAGCTTTCTTT	CAIRRDSPYAYPVAFF